These 22 T cell receptor beta chains share one sample of origin, sequenced in a study of OX40 agonist ivuxolimab in advanced cancers. Generated by immunoSEQ multiplex PCR, the TCRdb table keeps only in-frame clones and is missing some. The table records tens of thousands of clones, 65% to 90% of them present only once. Sequencing was performed on CD4+ or CD8+ T cells sorted from blood, taken in a trial of the OX40 agonist ivuxolimab. The receptors originated from an adult with an advanced solid tumor such as melanoma, head and neck, liver or kidney cancer.

The chain links TRBV7-2 to TRBJ2-3; D perhaps matches TRBD2 (7 bases). The CDR3 spans 15 residues. V was pared by 5 bases and J by 2 bases, with 14 bases between. Looked up from germline, CDR1 is SGHTA and CDR2 is FQGNSA. DNA for the CDR3: TGTGCCAGCAGCCAAGGGGGGGCCTTCACAGATACGCAGTATTTT. Its translation is CASSQGGAFTDTQYF.

This chain joins TRBV28 and TRBJ2-3; perhaps TRBD1 as D (6 bases). CDR1 and CDR2 from the germline V gene are MDHEN and SYDVKM. V was cut by 8 bases and J by 3 bases, with 18 bases left in between. This CDR3 region has 15 residues. In DNA form, the CDR3 reads TGTGCCAGCCTCCGTGGGGGCCCCGGGACAGATACGCAGTATTTT. Its protein is CASLRGGPGTDTQYF.

This chain links TRBV9 with TRBJ2-2; D is undetermined. The CDR3 has 14 amino acids. The V end was cut by 0 bases, the J end by 8 bases, with 11 bases between. The germline CDR1 and CDR2 sequences are SGDLS and YYNGEE. Here the CDR3 reads CASSVGPLSGELFF. CDR3 bases: TGTGCCAGCAGCGTAGGTCCCCTATCTGGGGAGCTGTTTTTT.

On this clone: The same CDR3 can be traced to other DNA sequences in this sample. The chain links TRBV5-4 to TRBJ1-2; D gene unclear. The germline V gene has CDR1 SGHNT and CDR2 YYREEE (reference sequence). Trimming removed 0 bases at V and 1 base at J, with 4 bases between. This CDR3 is 13 amino acids long. The CDR3 bases are TGTGCCAGCAGCTTGGGAGGTAACTATGGCTACACCTTC. Translating it yields CASSLGGNYGYTF.

This rearrangement joins TRBV6-5 to TRBJ2-7; 10 bases match TRBD1. The CDR3 consists of 15 residues. The ends lost 5 bases at V and 6 bases at J; junction bases unmatched: 10. Per germline, CDR1 MNHEY and CDR2 SVGAGI. The CDR3 region has the DNA TGTGCCAGCAGTCCACCATTCGGGACAGGGGCCGAGCAGTACTTC. Its translation is CASSPPFGTGAEQYF.

The chain is built from TRBV19 and TRBJ2-6; weak D call: TRBD1 (5 bases). The V end was cut by 3 bases, the J end by 3 bases, with 12 bases between. The germline CDR1 and CDR2 sequences are LNHDA and SQIVND (reference sequence). CDR3 length: 16 amino acids. The CDR3 DNA follows: TGTGCCAGTAGTATCGCCAGGGCGGATGGGGCCAACGTCCTGACTTTC. The encoded protein is CASSIARADGANVLTF. The full variable domain, rest sourced from reference TRBV19 and TRBJ2-6, is DGGITQSPKYLFRKEGQNVTLSCEQNLNHDAMYWYRQDPGQGLRLIYYSQIVNDFQKGDIAEGYSVSREKKESFPLTVTSAQKNPTAFYLCASSIARADGANVLTFGAGSRLTVL.

The chain links TRBV7-2 to TRBJ2-1, with 8 nucleotides matching TRBD2. This CDR3 has 14 residues. Germline V lookup: CDR1 SGHTA, CDR2 FQGNSA. The V and J ends lost 1 base and 10 bases, in that order; junction bases with no gene match: 6. CDR3: CASSLGSGAGEQFF. For the CDR3, the DNA is TGTGCCAGCAGCTTAGGTAGCGGGGCTGGGGAGCAGTTCTTC. The full variable domain, completed using reference TRBV7-2 and TRBJ2-1, is GAGVSQSPSNKVTEKGKDVELRCDPISGHTALYWYRQSLGQGLEFLIYFQGNSAPDKSGLPSDRFSAERTGGSVSTLTIQRTQQEDSAVYLCASSLGSGAGEQFFGPGTRLTVL.

The chain couples TRBV5-1 to TRBJ1-4; 11 bases are shared with TRBD1. There are 15 residues in the CDR3. V trimming: 0 bases; J trimming: 6 bases; junction bases outside the gene matches: 1. Germline lookup yields CDR1 SGHRS and CDR2 YFSETQ. The CDR3 DNA reads TGCGCCAGCAGCTTGGGGGACAGGGGGGATGAAAAACTGTTTTTT. It yields the protein CASSLGDRGDEKLFF.

The chain uses TRBV28 and TRBJ2-7; D call uncertain. This CDR3 is built from 10 residues. Germline CDR1 and CDR2: MDHEN and SYDVKM. CDR3 nucleotides: TGTGCCAGCAGTGTCGGGCCCTTGGAAGTC. Protein product: CASSVGPLEV.

This clone has more than one count but fewer than ten. The chain combines TRBV30 with TRBJ1-1, with 8 bases lining up with TRBD1. The germline CDR1 and CDR2 sequences are GTSNPN and SVGIG (reference sequence). V gave up 2 bases and J gave up 4 bases; unmatched junction bases: 6. There are 14 residues in the CDR3. DNA of the CDR3: TGTGCCTGGAGTCCGGACAGGGTGGGCACTGAAGCTTTCTTT. Protein product: CAWSPDRVGTEAFF.

The chain recombines TRBV5-1 with TRBJ1-1; 10 bases align to TRBD1. Germline V gene lookup returns CDR1 SGHRS and CDR2 YFSETQ. V lost 0 bases to trimming and J lost 1 base; unmatched junction nucleotides: 6. The CDR3 has 17 amino acids. CDR3 sequence: CASSLGRQGATNTEAFF. CDR3 in DNA: TGCGCCAGCAGCTTGGGACGACAGGGGGCGACGAACACTGAAGCTTTCTTT.

The chain links TRBV7-8 to TRBJ2-7; D unresolved. The germline V gene has CDR1 SGHVS and CDR2 FQNEAQ. V was cut by 1 base and J by 5 bases, with 9 bases left in between. CDR3 length: 13 amino acids. The CDR3 region has the DNA TGTGCCAGCAGCTTAGTCCCCCGACACGAGCAGTACTTC. This codes for CASSLVPRHEQYF.

This clone was recorded only once. The chain combines TRBV5-1 with TRBJ2-7, with 12 bases aligning to TRBD2. This CDR3 is 15 amino acids long. CDR1 is SGHRS, CDR2 YFSETQ, per germline. The J segment lost 3 bases and the V segment lost 4 bases, leaving 5 bases of the junction unmatched. CDR3 residues: CASSGLAGKGYEQYF. The CDR3 DNA is TGCGCCAGCAGCGGACTAGCGGGGAAAGGCTACGAGCAGTACTTC.

The chain is built from TRBV2 and TRBJ1-2, with D possibly TRBD1 on 6 matching bases. The CDR3 is 15 residues long. V lost 6 bases, J lost 4 bases, and 18 bases lay in between. The germline V gene has CDR1 SNHLY and CDR2 FYNNEI. CDR3 bases: TGTGCCAGCAGCGCCGCTGGGACAAGGAGCTATGGCTACACCTTC. It specifies CASSAAGTRSYGYTF.

The rearrangement links TRBV29-1 to TRBJ1-5; D call uncertain. With 2 bases removed from V and 6 bases from J, the gap between germline ends came to 11 bases. CDR1 is SQVTM and CDR2 is ANQGSEA in the germline V gene. The CDR3 extends over 13 amino acids. The CDR3 here is CSVEFKSSQPQHF. The CDR3, as DNA: TGCAGCGTTGAATTCAAGAGCTCTCAGCCCCAGCATTTT.

The count of this clone is one. V and J are TRBV19 and TRBJ2-3; 9 positions match TRBD1. Germline CDR1 LNHDA, CDR2 SQIVND (reference sequence). The J segment lost 5 bases and the V segment lost 10 bases, leaving 7 bases of the junction unmatched. This CDR3 contains 13 residues. The CDR3 DNA follows: TGTGCCACTCGAGACAGGGGGTTAGATACGCAGTATTTT. Its translation is CATRDRGLDTQYF.

The rearrangement joins TRBV5-6 to TRBJ2-7; 8 bases are shared with TRBD1. Trimming cost V 4 bases and J 4 bases; bases outside gene matches: 16. This CDR3 has 17 residues. The germline V gene encodes CDR1 SGHDT and CDR2 YYEEEE. The CDR3 bases are TGTGCCAGCAGCAGTCAGTGGACAGGGAGTGGTCCTTACGAGCAGTACTTC. It specifies CASSSQWTGSGPYEQYF.

V gene TRBV7-6 combines with J gene TRBJ2-6, with 8 bases matching TRBD1. The CDR3 length is 16 residues. V lost 1 base, J lost 1 base, and 0 bases stayed unmatched. Germline V gives CDR1 SGHVS, CDR2 FNYEAQ. CDR3 nucleotide sequence: TGTGCCAGCAGCTTAGGGACAGGGTCTGGGGCCAACGTCCTGACTTTC. This sequence encodes CASSLGTGSGANVLTF.

The J gene is TRBJ2-7, the V gene TRBV21-1. TRBV21-1 is classified as a pseudogene. The CDR3 extends over 13 amino acids. CDR3 sequence: CASSKATSWEQYF. CDR3 in DNA: TGTGCCAGCAGCAAAGCGACGTCCTGGGAGCAGTACTTC.

The chain joins TRBV7-2 to TRBJ1-2; a possible D gene is TRBD1 (5 bases). The CDR3 is 18 amino acids. Per the germline V gene, CDR1 is SGHTA and CDR2 is FQGNSA. Trimming stripped 4 bases from V and 2 bases from J, with 23 bases between. The CDR3 spells CASSSNWGDHNSNYGYTF. The DNA of the CDR3 is TGTGCCAGCAGCTCCAACTGGGGGGATCACAACTCGAACTATGGCTACACCTTC.

The chain joins TRBV9 to TRBJ2-1; 14 nucleotides line up with TRBD2. J gave up 8 bases and V 0 bases, and 4 bases lay outside the gene matches. This CDR3 region has 16 residues. CDR1 SGDLS and CDR2 YYNGEE come from the germline V gene. The CDR3 loop is CASSVEWTSGGYEQFF. Written as DNA, the CDR3 is TGTGCCAGCAGCGTAGAGTGGACTAGCGGGGGGTATGAGCAGTTCTTC.

The rearrangement uses TRBV5-1 and TRBJ2-7, with 9 positions matching TRBD2. The trim removed 1 base at V and 0 bases at J, leaving 2 bases unmatched. From germline, CDR1 is SGHRS and CDR2 YFSETQ. The CDR3 loop spans 15 amino acids. The chain's CDR3 is CASSLRREGSYEQYF. The CDR3 DNA sequence: TGCGCCAGCAGCTTGAGGCGGGAGGGCTCCTACGAGCAGTACTTC.